The clone carrying this T cell receptor beta chain has at least ten counts. Researchers used two-round multiplex PCR to amplify TCR beta CDR3 starting from genomic DNA. Initially, in first-round PCR, primers specific to each TRBV and TRBJ gene were used. TCRdb ran MiXCR on the multiplex PCR reads and lists one entry per CDR3 protein. The data hold fewer than 25,000 distinct CDR3 sequences, with about a quarter observed a single time. Deletions cut 2 bases from V and 6 bases from J, with 11 bases between. The CDR3 contains 13 residues. The sample comes from a study of prognosis after radiotherapy for stage I lung cancer.

The material sequenced was PBMCs, taken before or after stereotactic body radiation therapy (not recorded which). This receptor was obtained from a donor over 45 with non-small cell lung cancer. The chain combines TRBV12-3 or TRBV12-4 with TRBJ2-7; unclear D gene. The CDR3 coding sequence is TGTGCCAGCAGTTTAAAAGGGATGCGCGAGCAGTACTTC. It specifies CASSLKGMREQYF.